This T cell receptor (beta chain) stems from a study of T cells in Graves' hyperthyroidism and ophthalmopathy. Overall study results and limits: Median prediction lead before ophthalmopathy onset was about 6.7 months with the model.

Diagnostic assessment was based on clinical symptoms, serum thyroxine and TRAb, thyroid ultrasound and orbital computed tomography. The CDR3 has 14 residues. In germline, CDR1 is MNHNS, CDR2 SASEGT. Trimming stripped 5 bases from V and 4 bases from J, with 13 bases between. This clonotype was picked up many times. No antigen is known for it. RNA transcripts served as the template for amplifying TCR beta CDR3 regions. The HTBI set primed first-round TCR CDR3 RT-PCR. TCRdb reprocessed the multiplex PCR reads with MiXCR, giving one entry per CDR3 protein. In the table there are about 350,000 distinct CDR3 sequences, about 18% of which are singletons.

The clonotype comes from a woman under 40 with Graves' hyperthyroidism that later progressed to Graves' ophthalmopathy. The sequencing input was blood. This sequence joins TRBV6-1 and TRBJ2-3; a weak D match, TRBD2 (6 bases). CDR3 amino acids: CASSHTGGADTQYF. CDR3 sequence (DNA): TGTGCCAGCAGTCATACTGGAGGGGCAGATACGCAGTATTTT.